These 28 T cell receptor beta chains originate from one sample sequenced in a study of tumour-infiltrating T cells in Burkitt lymphoma. Sequencing was performed with immunoSEQ multiplex PCR; in TCRdb, only in-frame clones are kept and a portion is missing. This table has 500 to 650 clones, about 94% appearing once. The sequencing input was tumor tissue. The source of these receptors is a human donor with Burkitt lymphoma.

The chain employs TRBV2 and TRBJ2-5, with D tentatively TRBD1 (5 bases). The germline V gene encodes CDR1 SNHLY and CDR2 FYNNEI. The CDR3 is 13 amino acids. The V end was cut by 7 bases, the J end by 3 bases, with 12 bases between. CDR3 in amino acids: CASNVFREETQYF. CDR3 sequence (DNA): TGTGCCAGCAACGTTTTCAGGGAAGAGACCCAGTACTTC.

V usage is TRBV30 and J usage is TRBJ2-1; D gene ambiguous. The CDR3 has 13 amino acids. The V gene lost 0 bases and the J gene lost 2 bases, with 5 bases spanning the gap. Germline V gene sequence: CDR1 GTSNPN, CDR2 SVGIG (reference sequence). CDR3 DNA sequence: TGTGCCTGGAGTGTCGGAGCCTACAATGAGCAGTTCTTC. Translated, it gives CAWSVGAYNEQFF.

The J gene is TRBJ1-2, the V gene TRBV7-2; D is perhaps TRBD1 (5 bases). The V gene lost 5 bases and the J gene lost 4 bases, with 11 bases spanning the gap. CDR3 length: 13 amino acids. CDR1 SGHTA and CDR2 FQGNSA come from the germline V gene. CDR3 sequence reads: CASSPDRGYGYTF. The CDR3 region has the DNA TGTGCCAGCAGCCCAGACAGAGGCTATGGCTACACCTTC.

This chain links TRBV19 with TRBJ2-1; 7 bases agree with TRBD1. V dropped 1 base and J dropped 6; count of bases not matched to a gene: 6. The CDR3 has 15 amino acids. Germline values: CDR1 LNHDA, CDR2 SQIVND (reference sequence). The CDR3: CASSIVWAGGNEQFF. The CDR3 nucleotides read TGTGCCAGTAGTATAGTTTGGGCAGGGGGCAATGAGCAGTTCTTC.

The rearrangement uses TRBV11-2 and TRBJ2-1; D may be TRBD2 (6 bases). Trimming took 8 bases from V and 7 from J, leaving 6 bases between them. Germline assignment: CDR1 SGHAT and CDR2 FQNNGV. The CDR3 is 10 residues long. The CDR3 DNA sequence: TGTGCCAGCGCGGGAAATGAGCAGTTCTTC. Translated, it gives CASAGNEQFF.

The chain carries TRBV18 and TRBJ2-2; tentative D call: TRBD1 (5 bases). The length of the CDR3 is 17 residues. The V gene lost 1 base and the J gene lost 4 bases, with 16 bases spanning the gap. The germline CDR1 and CDR2 sequences are KGHSH and LQKENI. The CDR3 region has the DNA TGTGCCAGCTCACCACTAACCCTACAGGCGGCCACCGGGGAGCTGTTTTTT. Its protein is CASSPLTLQAATGELFF.

Here the CDR3 reads CASSEVGAGGPSSVIQYF. The CDR3 bases are TGTGCCAGCAGTGAAGTTGGCGCGGGAGGGCCCAGCAGTGTCATTCAGTACTTC. This chain uses TRBV6-1 with TRBJ2-4, with 9 bases that match TRBD2. J gave up 9 bases and V 1 base, and 16 bases lay outside the gene matches. The CDR3 extends over 18 amino acids. In germline, CDR1 is MNHNS, CDR2 SASEGT.

The chain uses TRBV9 and TRBJ2-7; 7 bases match TRBD1. The CDR3 runs to 14 residues. After removal of 4 bases from V and 5 bases from J, the junction contained 9 bases not matched to a gene. In germline, CDR1 is SGDLS, CDR2 YYNGEE. The CDR3 DNA follows: TGTGCCAGCAGCTCTCAGACAGGGCCCCACGAGCAGTACGTC. Protein product: CASSSQTGPHEQYV.

This chain links TRBV6-4 with TRBJ1-6, with D unclear. Looked up from germline, CDR1 is MRHNA and CDR2 is SNTAGT. Trimming left V 0 bases short and J 9 bases short, with 12 bases between. There are 15 residues in the CDR3. CDR3 loop: CASSDSRRAVSPLHF. The DNA for the CDR3 is TGTGCCAGCAGTGACTCAAGGAGAGCAGTTTCACCCCTCCACTTT.

V usage is TRBV10-1 and J usage is TRBJ2-1, with 12 bases identical to TRBD2. V lost 7 bases to trimming and J lost 5 bases; unmatched junction nucleotides: 6. CDR3 size: 15 residues. CDR1 is WNHNN and CDR2 is SYGVQD in the germline V gene (reference sequence). The CDR3 loop is CASNPGLAGNNEQFF. CDR3 nucleotides: TGCGCCAGCAACCCGGGACTAGCGGGTAACAATGAGCAGTTCTTC.

The rearrangement uses TRBV30 and TRBJ2-1, with 8 bases that match TRBD1. V shed 1 base, J shed 9 bases, and the junction held 8 bases outside the gene matches. This CDR3 is 14 amino acids long. Looked up from germline, CDR1 is GTSNPN and CDR2 is SVGIG (reference sequence). CDR3 nucleotides: TGTGCCTGGAGTGACTGGACAGGGTCAGGTGAGCAGTTCTTC. As protein: CAWSDWTGSGEQFF.

CDR3 residues: CASSLGDTNTGELFF. CDR3 DNA sequence: TGTGCCAGCAGCTTGGGGGACACAAACACCGGGGAGCTGTTTTTT. The chain recombines TRBV7-8 with TRBJ2-2, with a weak D call TRBD1 (6 bases). The V gene lost 3 bases and the J gene lost 2 bases, with 10 bases spanning the gap. This CDR3 has 15 amino acids. Germline CDR1 and CDR2: SGHVS and FQNEAQ.

The chain joins TRBV11-3 to TRBJ2-3; 10 bases match TRBD1. This CDR3 region has 16 residues. Trimming took 11 bases from V and 3 from J; bases not matched to a gene: 14. Per germline, CDR1 SGHNT and CDR2 YENEEA. CDR3 bases: TGTGCCCCCGGGTCGCCCGTGGACAGGGGGACAGATACGCAGTATTTT. Its protein product is CAPGSPVDRGTDTQYF.

The CDR3 here is CASSLNVYRRETQYF. The CDR3 DNA follows: TGTGCCAGCAGCTTAAACGTGTACAGGAGAGAGACCCAGTACTTC. The gene calls are TRBV7-2 and TRBJ2-5, with D perhaps matching TRBD1 (5 bases). The CDR3 is 15 amino acids. Per germline, CDR1 SGHTA and CDR2 FQGNSA. Trimming took 2 bases from V and 4 from J, leaving 14 bases between them.

This rearrangement joins TRBV10-1 to TRBJ2-7, with TRBD1 identical over 7 bases. The J segment lost 5 bases and the V segment lost 2 bases, leaving 0 bases of the junction unmatched. This CDR3 comprises 12 residues. CDR1 is WNHNN and CDR2 is SYGVQD in the germline V gene (reference sequence). The CDR3: CASSETGDEQYF. The CDR3 DNA follows: TGCGCCAGCAGTGAGACAGGGGACGAGCAGTACTTC.

The chain is built from TRBV5-6 and TRBJ1-1, with a tentative D call TRBD1 (5 bases). The V end lost 5 bases, the J end lost 0 bases, and 11 bases lay between the germline ends. CDR1 is SGHDT and CDR2 is YYEEEE in the germline V gene. The CDR3 length is 14 residues. DNA for the CDR3: TGTGCCAGCAGTCCACAGGAGATGAACACTGAAGCTTTCTTT. This codes for CASSPQEMNTEAFF.

The chain combines TRBV5-1 with TRBJ2-1, with 11 bases that match TRBD2. Germline V CDR1 and CDR2: SGHRS, YFSETQ. The CDR3 has 15 amino acids. V trimming: 3 bases; J trimming: 5 bases; junction bases outside the gene matches: 4. The CDR3 DNA follows: TGCGCCAGCAGCTCCGGGACTAGCGGTCACAATGAGCAGTTCTTC. Translation gives CASSSGTSGHNEQFF.

The CDR3 reads CAWSVRDRGEKLFF. The CDR3 DNA reads as TGTGCCTGGAGTGTACGGGACAGGGGTGAAAAACTGTTTTTT. The V gene is TRBV30, the J gene TRBJ1-4, with 10 bases aligning to TRBD1. Losses at the gene ends were 0 bases for V and 7 bases for J; bases not matched to a gene: 2. The CDR3 has 14 residues. The germline V gene encodes CDR1 GTSNPN and CDR2 SVGIG (reference sequence).

On this clone itself: A junction end diverges from the germline sequence, so it may reflect a read error. The chain employs TRBV7-7 and TRBJ2-2, with D uncertain. The CDR3 sequence is 12 residues long. Germline V gene lookup returns CDR1 SSHAT and CDR2 FNYEAQ (reference sequence). The CDR3 reads CASSLVTGELFF. In DNA form, the CDR3 reads TGTGCTAGCAGTCTGGTCACCGGGGAGCTGTTTTTT.

The chain uses TRBV19 and TRBJ2-1, with 7 bases identical to TRBD1. Trimming at V came to 10 bases and at J to 5 bases, leaving 5 bases not matched to a gene. Germline CDR1 LNHDA, CDR2 SQIVND (reference sequence). CDR3 length: 12 amino acids. In DNA, the CDR3 is TGTGCCATCAGAGACAGGGACAATGAGCAGTTCTTC. Translating it yields CAIRDRDNEQFF.

With respect to this clone: Distinct nucleotide sequences in the sample also encode this CDR3. The chain uses TRBV19 and TRBJ2-2; D unresolved. This CDR3 contains 12 residues. Germline V CDR1 and CDR2: LNHDA, SQIVND (reference sequence). The V gene lost 3 bases and the J gene lost 4 bases, with 3 bases spanning the gap. The CDR3 here is CASSIGTGELFF. The CDR3 DNA reads as TGTGCCAGTAGTATCGGCACCGGGGAGCTGTTTTTT.

Written as DNA, the CDR3 is TGTGCCAGCTCACCAGACAGGGAAGGGGCCGAGCAGTACTTC. It specifies CASSPDREGAEQYF. The genes are TRBV18 and TRBJ2-7, with 7 positions matching TRBD1. The CDR3 spans 14 residues. Germline trimming cut 2 bases from V and 6 bases from J; bases unmatched to any gene: 7. The germline V gene encodes CDR1 KGHSH and CDR2 LQKENI.

This clone has only one observation. The gene calls are TRBV7-2 and TRBJ2-3; D remains unclear. The CDR3 is 13 amino acids. The V and J ends lost 1 base and 7 bases respectively, with 9 bases between them. CDR1 and CDR2 from the germline V gene are SGHTA and FQGNSA. This CDR3 reads CASSLVSIHTQYF. Here the CDR3 DNA reads TGTGCCAGCAGCTTAGTGTCCATTCATACGCAGTATTTT.

The chain is built from TRBV29-1 and TRBJ2-5, with D perhaps TRBD2 (6 bases). Germline CDR1 reads SQVTM; CDR2 reads ANQGSEA. The CDR3 sequence is 14 residues long. V gave up 5 bases and J gave up 1 base, with 14 bases separating them. CDR3 protein: CSVSLQGGQETQYF. CDR3 bases: TGCAGCGTTTCTTTGCAGGGAGGCCAAGAGACCCAGTACTTC.

The CDR3 region is CASSVDSSIFTDTQYF. Here the CDR3 DNA reads TGTGCCAGCAGCGTAGATTCTAGCATTTTTACAGATACGCAGTATTTT. V gene TRBV9 combines with J gene TRBJ2-3, with D possibly matching TRBD2 (5 bases). The CDR3 has 16 residues. In germline, CDR1 is SGDLS, CDR2 YYNGEE. V was clipped by 0 bases and J by 3 bases, with 14 bases between them.

The J gene is TRBJ2-5, the V gene TRBV6-5, with a tentative D call TRBD1 (6 bases). The V end lost 0 bases, the J end lost 4 bases, and 15 bases lay between the germline ends. CDR3 size: 16 residues. Germline V gives CDR1 MNHEY, CDR2 SVGAGI. CDR3 in amino acids: CASSYSTGRGRETQYF. The CDR3 nucleotides are TGTGCCAGCAGTTACTCCACAGGGAGAGGCAGAGAGACCCAGTACTTC.

This clone appeared once. V and J are TRBV11-2 and TRBJ1-4; D unclear. Germline assignment: CDR1 SGHAT and CDR2 FQNNGV. V lost 1 base and J lost 8, with 14 bases in between. The length of the CDR3 is 15 residues. CDR3: CASSLAIGLGEKLFF. The CDR3 coding sequence is TGTGCCAGCAGCTTAGCTATCGGGTTGGGAGAAAAACTGTTTTTT.

The chain combines TRBV7-2 with TRBJ2-3; D unclear. Germline loops: CDR1 SGHTA, CDR2 FQGNSA. The CDR3 covers 14 residues. V shed 5 bases and J shed 3 bases, with 12 bases lying between them. CDR3 in amino acids: CASSHPALTDTQYF. The CDR3 coding sequence is TGTGCCAGCAGCCACCCGGCCCTAACAGATACGCAGTATTTT.